This TCR beta chain was retrieved from a study of CD8+CD57+ T cells in acquired aplastic anemia. CDR1 and CDR2 from the germline V gene are MNHNS and SASEGT. V lost 0 bases and J 0 bases, leaving 18 bases between the germline ends. This CDR3 is built from 19 residues. For sequencing, patients were chosen who had shown expansion of CD8+CD57+ cells by flow cytometry. Genomic DNA acted as the template from which TCR beta VDJ combination and CDR3 sequence profiling were carried out. MiXCR was run by TCRdb on the reads, yielding one entry per CDR3 protein. The table records about 40,000 distinct CDR3 sequences, 63% of them present only once.

The clonotype was recovered from a human donor with aplastic anemia. Source material: sorted CD4+, CD8+, or CD8+CD57+ T cells (not recorded which) from PBMCs. The V call is TRBV6-1, the J call TRBJ1-5; possible D gene TRBD1, 6 bases. The CDR3: CASSEAGRGHHYSNQPQHF. Here the CDR3 DNA reads TGTGCCAGCAGTGAAGCGGGACGGGGGCACCACTATAGCAATCAGCCCCAGCATTTT.